Reported below is one T cell receptor beta chain. The clone's antigen remains unknown. The record has no base qualities; no much larger clone is one base away. TCRbeta CDR3 regions were amplified from genomic DNA using the immunoSEQ Assay, a bias-controlled multiplex PCR. For the original study's pipeline: Within the assay, amplification of reference gene primers was used to estimate how many nucleated cells each sample contained. To quantify the absolute abundance of each unique TCRbeta CDR3 rearrangement, sequence reads were collapsed and filtered. For each sample, productive Simpson clonality was calculated as the square root of Simpson's diversity index over productive rearrangements. In TCRdb, the immuneACCESS table is reduced to in-frame sequences with V and J assigned. These tables do not hold every clone; where another copy was compared, an unresolved V gene accounts for under half, and the others remain unexplained. V, J and clone size reflect that table, while D and trimming were determined from the DNA. In this sample the table shows 500,000 to 600,000 clones, roughly nine tenths of which occur a single time. Roughly 8% of the sample lies in the top ten.

One collaborating source in Seattle enrolled patients while the patients were actively infected and followed the patients over time throughout the course of disease. The collaborating institutions used their own protocols to collect whole blood in K2EDTA tubes. For TCRbeta analysis, collaborators shipped samples in one of three forms: frozen whole blood, isolated PBMCs, or DNA extracted from either of those sample types. Taken from the germline V gene, the CDR1 and CDR2 loops are LGHNA and YNFKEQ. Reading from cysteine to phenylalanine, the CDR3 counts 15 amino acids. The retained sequence is limited to the CDR3, 45 bases, with the frame set at the first base. V is trimmed back by 0 bases and J by 9 bases, and the junction contains 9 bases that no gene match accounts for. This specimen belongs to a study of blood T cell repertoires in COVID-19 (dated by TCRdb to about 2020). For the study in its entirety: Collaborator samples came from the United States, Italy and Spain and covered acute and convalescent phases of COVID-19. The material from the prospective study consisted of cDNA or gDNA derived from T cells, B-cell-depleted T cells, or PBMCs. Deeply sampled blood TCRbeta repertoires from subjects exposed to, actively infected with, or recovered from COVID-19 were included in the dataset. The repertoires were released in a freely available public database intended as a resource for research on the immune response to SARS-CoV-2. The samples were drawn from two sources: the first 160 participants of the ongoing ImmuneRACE study, and fewer than 1,500 subjects contributed by 6 global collaborators. Sample metadata almost always included a de-identified subject ID, COVID-19 status, age in years and sex. Where HLA class I and class II types were available, the types were taken from metadata supplied by the sample provider, not from assay-based typing.

The paper's findings and limits, for the study overall: The amount of clinical and demographic metadata varied by source and participant and was provided uncurated.

The material sequenced was peripheral blood. Recombination joined TRBV4-2 with TRBJ2-3, and 7 junctional nucleotides match TRBD2. The receptor was derived from a woman in her forties or fifties with COVID-19, enrolled during active disease. CDR3 reads: CASSQDLAGPPTQYF. The DNA sequence is given as TGTGCCAGCAGCCAAGACTTAGCGGGTCCCCCCACGCAGTATTTT.